The clone carrying this T cell receptor (beta chain) occurred a few times. The antigen is not known. The CDR3 has 15 amino acids. The germline CDR1 and CDR2 sequences are SGDLS and YYNGEE. Trimming cost V 0 bases and J 7 bases; bases outside gene matches: 5. The record originates from a study of blood T cells in healthy people across ages. Findings and caveats of the study: The CMV status of each donor remained undetermined, and this could have confounded shifts in expanded clonotypes. Any conclusive comparison of naive versus antigen-experienced cells was prevented by using unsorted PBMCs. Donors of long life had a larger count of naive CD4+ cells and greater diversity than aged donors.

The second PCR ran 7 to 11 cycles with a sample-barcoded 5' primer and J-beta primers. Every cDNA was tagged by a template-switch adaptor with 12 random nucleotides. MiXCR, applied by TCRdb to the 5' RACE reads, yields one record per CDR3 protein. The sample lists 850,000 or so distinct CDR3 sequences, around 26% occurring once. This rearrangement joins TRBV9 to TRBJ2-7, with TRBD1 identical over 12 bases. The sequenced sample consisted of blood. This sequence was found in a woman older than 75 in good health. The CDR3 DNA sequence: TGTGCCAGCAGCGTAGGGGGACAGGGGGCGTGGGAGCAGTACTTC. It codes for CASSVGGQGAWEQYF.